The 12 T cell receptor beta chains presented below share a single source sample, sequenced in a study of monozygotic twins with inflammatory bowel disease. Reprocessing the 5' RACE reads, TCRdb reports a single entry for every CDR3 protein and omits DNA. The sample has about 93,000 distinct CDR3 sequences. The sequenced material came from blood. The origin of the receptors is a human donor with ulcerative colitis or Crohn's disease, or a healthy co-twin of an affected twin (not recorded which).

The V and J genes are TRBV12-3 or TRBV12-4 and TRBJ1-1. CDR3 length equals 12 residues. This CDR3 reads CASSPDGFGAFF.

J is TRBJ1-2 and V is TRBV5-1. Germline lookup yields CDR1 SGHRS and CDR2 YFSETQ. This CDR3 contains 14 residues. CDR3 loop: CASSLLGTNYGYTF.

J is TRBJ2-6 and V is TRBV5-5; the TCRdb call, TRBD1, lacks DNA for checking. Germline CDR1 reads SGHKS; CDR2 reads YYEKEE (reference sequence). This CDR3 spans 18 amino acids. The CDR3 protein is CASSETGTANSGANVLTF.

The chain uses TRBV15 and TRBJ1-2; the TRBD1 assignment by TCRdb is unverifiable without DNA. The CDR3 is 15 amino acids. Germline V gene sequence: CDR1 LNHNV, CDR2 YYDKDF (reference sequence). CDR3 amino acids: CATSRGGQGAGGYTF.

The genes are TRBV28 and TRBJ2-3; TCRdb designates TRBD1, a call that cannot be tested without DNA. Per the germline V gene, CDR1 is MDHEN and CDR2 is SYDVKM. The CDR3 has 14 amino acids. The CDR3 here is CASSFLQGTDTQYF.

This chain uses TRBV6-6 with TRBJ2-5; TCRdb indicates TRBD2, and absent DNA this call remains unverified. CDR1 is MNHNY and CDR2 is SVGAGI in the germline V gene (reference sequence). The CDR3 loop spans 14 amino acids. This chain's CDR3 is CASAPEEVRETQYF.

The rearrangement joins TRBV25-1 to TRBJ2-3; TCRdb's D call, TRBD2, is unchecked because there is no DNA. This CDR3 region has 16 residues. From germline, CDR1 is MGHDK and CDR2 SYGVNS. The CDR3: CASSVGSGEPPDTQYF.

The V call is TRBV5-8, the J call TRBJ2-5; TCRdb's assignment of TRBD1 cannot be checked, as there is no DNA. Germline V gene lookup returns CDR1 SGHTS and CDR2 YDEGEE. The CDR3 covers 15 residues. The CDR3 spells CASSPETGTQETQYF.

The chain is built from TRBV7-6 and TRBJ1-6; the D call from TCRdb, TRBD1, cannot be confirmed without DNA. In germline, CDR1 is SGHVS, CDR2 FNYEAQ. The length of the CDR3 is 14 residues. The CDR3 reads CASSLAMTGWPLHF. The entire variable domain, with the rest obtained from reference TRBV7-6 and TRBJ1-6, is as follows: GAGVSQSPRYKVTKRGQDVALRCDPISGHVSLYWYRQALGQGPEFLTYFNYEAQQDKSGLPNDRFSAERPEGSISTLTIQRTEQRDSAMYRCASSLAMTGWPLHFGNGTRLTVT.

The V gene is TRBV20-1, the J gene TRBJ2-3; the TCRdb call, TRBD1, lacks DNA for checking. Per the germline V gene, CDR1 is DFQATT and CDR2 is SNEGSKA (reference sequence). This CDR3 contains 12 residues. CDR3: CSAVPGRDTQYF.

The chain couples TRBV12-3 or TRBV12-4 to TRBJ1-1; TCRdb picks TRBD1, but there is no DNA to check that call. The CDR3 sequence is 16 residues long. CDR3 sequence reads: CASSLWGGLSNTEAFF.

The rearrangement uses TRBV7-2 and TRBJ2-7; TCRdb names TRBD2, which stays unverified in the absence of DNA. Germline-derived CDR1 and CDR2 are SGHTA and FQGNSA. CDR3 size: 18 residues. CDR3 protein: CASTSGEVGLAGGWGQYF.